The rows below give T cell receptor beta chains drawn from one sample of a study of CD8 T cells in Susac syndrome. TCRdb fed the immunoSEQ multiplex PCR reads into MiXCR, producing one record per CDR3 protein. The sample holds about 120,000 distinct CDR3 sequences, 94% seen once. The sample comprised CD4+ T cells from PBMCs. These receptors were collected from a human donor in good health. The CDR3 runs from the conserved cysteine through the conserved F or W. Fields, in order: J gene, CDR3 length, D gene, V gene, CDR3 protein, CDR3 DNA. D genes are given only for firm matches.

TRBJ1-4 14 TRBD1 TRBV2 CASSLGTGVEKLFF TGTGCCAGCAGCCTCGGGACAGGGGTTGAAAAACTGTTTTTT
TRBJ2-1 20 . TRBV4-2 CASSQDATGYWTTVYNEQFF TGTGCCAGCAGCCAAGATGCTACAGGGTACTGGACTACGGTCTACAATGAGCAGTTCTTC
TRBJ2-3 14 . TRBV3-1 CASSSPKGLATQYF TGTGCCAGCAGCTCTCCTAAGGGTTTGGCTACGCAGTATTTT
TRBJ2-2 15 . TRBV5-1 CASSFGLAAVGELFF TGCGCCAGCAGCTTCGGGTTAGCCGCAGTCGGGGAGCTGTTTTTT
TRBJ2-3 12 . TRBV9 CASSVEDDPQYF TGTGCCAGCAGCGTAGAGGACGATCCGCAGTATTTT
TRBJ2-5 15 TRBD1 TRBV6-5 CASSLDRGIQETQYF TGTGCCAGCAGCCTCGACAGGGGTATTCAAGAGACCCAGTACTTC
TRBJ2-3 13 . TRBV29-1 CSVDSGVTDTQYF TGCAGCGTTGACTCAGGGGTCACAGATACGCAGTATTTT
TRBJ2-1 16 TRBD1 TRBV6-2/TRBV6-3 CASSHETGGSNNEQFF TGTGCCAGCAGTCACGAGACAGGGGGAAGCAACAATGAGCAGTTCTTC
TRBJ2-7 14 . TRBV9 CASSVAGTSYEQYF TGTGCCAGCAGCGTCGCCGGGACATCCTACGAGCAGTACTTC
TRBJ1-4 14 . TRBV25-1 CASSENLGTGKLFF TGTGCCAGCAGTGAAAATTTGGGCACGGGAAAACTGTTTTTT
TRBJ2-7 15 TRBD2 TRBV7-2 CASSLDLLAGVEQYF TGTGCCAGCAGCTTAGATTTGTTAGCGGGCGTGGAGCAGTACTTC
TRBJ2-3 14 TRBD2 TRBV3-1 CASSQAGARGTQYF TGTGCCAGCAGCCAGGCGGGAGCTCGGGGTACGCAGTATTTT
TRBJ2-7 17 TRBD2 TRBV6-1 CASSPVAGGALAYEQYF TGTGCCAGCTCCCCGGTAGCGGGAGGGGCCCTTGCCTACGAGCAGTACTTC
TRBJ2-1 16 . TRBV5-1 CASSLAGTLDYNEQFF TGCGCCAGCAGCTTGGCCGGGACTTTGGACTACAATGAGCAGTTCTTC
TRBJ2-7 15 TRBD2 TRBV15 CATSREVAGGNEQYF TGTGCCACCAGCAGAGAGGTAGCGGGCGGGAATGAGCAGTACTTC
TRBJ2-2 15 TRBD1 TRBV5-1 CASSLAIDRDGELFF TGCGCCAGCAGCTTGGCGATCGACAGGGACGGGGAGCTGTTTTTT
TRBJ2-5 13 . TRBV19 CASSRGIQETQYF TGTGCCAGTAGTCGAGGAATTCAAGAGACCCAGTACTTC
TRBJ1-1 16 . TRBV3-1 CASSPGFKPGNTEAFF TGTGCCAGCAGCCCCGGGTTCAAGCCGGGGAACACTGAAGCTTTCTTT
TRBJ2-5 14 TRBD1 TRBV13 CASSEQGSRETQYF TGTGCCAGCAGCGAACAGGGGAGTCGAGAGACCCAGTACTTC
TRBJ1-2 14 . TRBV2 CASSLAVSNYGYTF TGTGCCAGCAGTTTGGCAGTATCTAACTATGGCTACACCTTC
TRBJ2-1 15 . TRBV3-1 CASSETTRTYNEQFF TGTGCCAGCAGCGAGACGACGCGAACCTACAATGAGCAGTTCTTC
TRBJ2-6 14 TRBD1 TRBV6-1 CASTGTDGANVLTF TGTGCCAGCACCGGGACAGACGGGGCCAACGTCCTGACTTTC